The rows below give T cell receptor beta chains drawn from one sample of a study of blood T cell repertoires in COVID-19. Sequencing was performed with immunoSEQ multiplex PCR; in TCRdb, only in-frame clones are kept and a portion is missing. Altogether tens of thousands of clones are present, roughly 68% being singletons, with the ten largest covering about 30%. Sequenced: peripheral blood. The receptors originated from a woman older than 75 with acute or convalescent COVID-19. Both conserved end residues are part of each CDR3. The order of the fields is D gene, J gene, clone size, V gene, CDR3 DNA, CDR3 protein. The D gene is left open where the match is weak. Clone size is not always given. Where it is, it says once, few, many or a class for expanded clones.

d_call: -
j_call: TRBJ2-1
clone_size: -
v_call: TRBV4-3
cdr3_nt: TGCGCCAGCAGCCAAGATCTAGGGTTGAGCGGGTCAGAGCAGTTCTTC
cdr3_aa: CASSQDLGLSGSEQFF

d_call: -
j_call: TRBJ1-4
clone_size: -
v_call: TRBV11-1
cdr3_nt: TGTGCCAGCAGCTTAGGTCGGGCAACTAATGAAAAACTGTTTTTT
cdr3_aa: CASSLGRATNEKLFF

d_call: TRBD2
j_call: TRBJ2-3
clone_size: -
v_call: TRBV11-2
cdr3_nt: TGTGCCAGCAGCCCTGTTCTAGCGGGGGGCACAGATACGCAGTATTTT
cdr3_aa: CASSPVLAGGTDTQYF

d_call: -
j_call: TRBJ1-1
clone_size: -
v_call: TRBV5-1
cdr3_nt: TGCGCCAGCAGCTTGGCTGGGACACAGAACACTGAAGCTTTCTTT
cdr3_aa: CASSLAGTQNTEAFF

d_call: -
j_call: TRBJ2-7
clone_size: -
v_call: TRBV11-2
cdr3_nt: TGTGCCAGCAGCTTAGATCGGGGGGCGGCCTACGAGCAGTACTTC
cdr3_aa: CASSLDRGAAYEQYF

d_call: -
j_call: TRBJ1-2
clone_size: few
v_call: TRBV7-2
cdr3_nt: TGTGCCAGCAGCTTAGCCAGGGCCCCTGGCTACACCTTC
cdr3_aa: CASSLARAPGYTF

d_call: -
j_call: TRBJ2-1
clone_size: -
v_call: TRBV7-8
cdr3_nt: TGTGCCAGCAGCTTAACGAGGGATAGTAACATGGGGGAGCAGTTCTTC
cdr3_aa: CASSLTRDSNMGEQFF

d_call: TRBD1
j_call: TRBJ1-5
clone_size: -
v_call: TRBV19
cdr3_nt: TGTGCCAGTAGTTCCAGGACAGGGGGTGGCCAGCATTTT
cdr3_aa: CASSSRTGGGQHF

d_call: -
j_call: TRBJ2-7
clone_size: -
v_call: TRBV27
cdr3_nt: TGTGCCAGCAGTTTCAGGGGGAGGTACGAGCAGTACTTC
cdr3_aa: CASSFRGRYEQYF

d_call: -
j_call: TRBJ2-6
clone_size: -
v_call: TRBV7-9
cdr3_nt: TGTGCCAGCAGCCCCTGGACTGGACCCTCTGGGGCCAACGTCCTGACTTTC
cdr3_aa: CASSPWTGPSGANVLTF

d_call: -
j_call: TRBJ1-1
clone_size: many
v_call: TRBV19
cdr3_nt: TGTGCCAGTTTAGTGGGGGGCACTGAAGCTTTCTTT
cdr3_aa: CASLVGGTEAFF

d_call: -
j_call: TRBJ1-4
clone_size: -
v_call: TRBV28
cdr3_nt: TGTGCCAGCAGTTTCTACATGGGGGGACGAGATGAAAAACTGTTTTTT
cdr3_aa: CASSFYMGGRDEKLFF

d_call: TRBD1
j_call: TRBJ2-1
clone_size: -
v_call: TRBV4-3
cdr3_nt: TGCGCCAGCAGCCAAGGTCCGGGACAGGGGGAGTATGAGCAGTTCTTC
cdr3_aa: CASSQGPGQGEYEQFF

d_call: TRBD2
j_call: TRBJ2-7
clone_size: -
v_call: TRBV28
cdr3_nt: TGTGCCAGCAGTTTTCACCTAGCGGGACTTTCCTACGAGCAGTACTTC
cdr3_aa: CASSFHLAGLSYEQYF

d_call: TRBD2
j_call: TRBJ2-7
clone_size: -
v_call: TRBV11-2
cdr3_nt: TGTGCAGAGGGGAGGGACGAGCAGTACTTC
cdr3_aa: CAEGRDEQYF

d_call: TRBD2
j_call: TRBJ2-1
clone_size: -
v_call: TRBV6-5
cdr3_nt: TGTGCCAGCAGACGCCCGGGAGGGAAACACAATGAGCAGTTCTTC
cdr3_aa: CASRRPGGKHNEQFF

d_call: TRBD1
j_call: TRBJ1-6
clone_size: few
v_call: TRBV4-1
cdr3_nt: TGCGCCAGCAGCCAAGTGCCGGGACAGCCAAATTCACCCCTCCACTTT
cdr3_aa: CASSQVPGQPNSPLHF

d_call: -
j_call: TRBJ2-7
clone_size: -
v_call: TRBV2
cdr3_nt: TGTGCCAGCAGGAGGTTCAAGGAGGGTTACGAGCAGTACTTC
cdr3_aa: CASRRFKEGYEQYF

d_call: TRBD1
j_call: TRBJ1-5
clone_size: -
v_call: TRBV6-5
cdr3_nt: TGTGCCAGCAGCCCGGACAGGTGGGCAAATCAGCCCCAGCATTTT
cdr3_aa: CASSPDRWANQPQHF

d_call: TRBD1
j_call: TRBJ1-5
clone_size: -
v_call: TRBV28
cdr3_nt: TGTGCCAGCAGTTTGCGAGCAGGACAGGGTGTGGGGATCAGCCCCCAGCATTTT
cdr3_aa: CASSLRAGQGVGISPQHF

d_call: -
j_call: TRBJ2-7
clone_size: -
v_call: TRBV11-3
cdr3_nt: TGTGCCAGCAGCTTAGATGGTCGCGGCGGGGAAGACGAGCAGTACTTC
cdr3_aa: CASSLDGRGGEDEQYF

d_call: -
j_call: TRBJ1-6
clone_size: few
v_call: TRBV28
cdr3_nt: TGTGCCAGCAGTTTTGAGAGCTTTAATTCACCCCTCCACTTT
cdr3_aa: CASSFESFNSPLHF